A selection of T cell receptor beta chains follows, all from one sample in a study of shared clonotypes between healthy human individuals. Clones were read by immunoSEQ multiplex PCR, and TCRdb kept only the in-frame ones, dropping some. The sample consists of roughly 2,500,000 clones, roughly 93% of them appearing once. The sequencing input was naive CD4+ T cells from PBMCs. These receptors all come from a man between 18 and 35 years old in good health. Some clones in this sample may be carry-over from other donors' samples. Each CDR3 is given with its conserved first and last residue.

J gene: TRBJ1-5; V gene: TRBV2; CDR3 protein: CASRGQGKPQHF
J gene: TRBJ2-1; V gene: TRBV7-9; CDR3 protein: CASSLGGLAGGDYNEQFF
J gene: TRBJ2-7; V gene: TRBV7-2; CDR3 protein: CASSLSSSYEQYF
J gene: TRBJ1-4; V gene: TRBV4-1; CDR3 protein: CASSHSTLATNEKLFF
J gene: TRBJ1-1; V gene: TRBV29-1; CDR3 protein: CSASMDRNTEAFF
J gene: TRBJ1-2; V gene: TRBV5-4; CDR3 protein: CASSSRVEGDGYTF
J gene: TRBJ2-7; V gene: TRBV28; CDR3 protein: CASTAPPYEQYF
J gene: TRBJ2-3; V gene: TRBV18; CDR3 protein: CASSPPSSDTQYF
J gene: TRBJ1-4; V gene: TRBV5-8; CDR3 protein: CASSRKGSFGEKLFF
J gene: TRBJ2-3; V gene: TRBV7-3; CDR3 protein: CASSFSGSRSDTQYF
J gene: TRBJ2-7; V gene: TRBV19; CDR3 protein: CASSIPGQGQLEQYF
J gene: TRBJ1-1; V gene: TRBV5-4; CDR3 protein: CASSSRDTEAFF
J gene: TRBJ2-1; V gene: TRBV5-1; CDR3 protein: CVSEGQSYNEQFF
J gene: TRBJ2-3; V gene: TRBV27; CDR3 protein: CASRPNRDRVRGDTQYF
J gene: TRBJ2-2; V gene: TRBV2; CDR3 protein: CASRSTANTGELFF
J gene: TRBJ2-1; V gene: TRBV7-2; CDR3 protein: CASSLRTSGINEQFF
J gene: TRBJ2-2; V gene: TRBV7-2; CDR3 protein: CASSLGKNTGELFF
J gene: TRBJ2-1; V gene: TRBV5-1; CDR3 protein: CASSPQGYEQFF
J gene: TRBJ1-1; V gene: TRBV5-1; CDR3 protein: CASRLGPAESTEAFF
J gene: TRBJ2-3; V gene: TRBV9; CDR3 protein: CASSTATGVTPTDTQYF
J gene: TRBJ2-1; V gene: TRBV4-1; CDR3 protein: CASSHPTGGRSYNEQFF
J gene: TRBJ2-1; V gene: TRBV4-1; CDR3 protein: CASSQGGLAGVEQFF
J gene: TRBJ1-1; V gene: TRBV13; CDR3 protein: CASSPPPEDPRAAEAFF
J gene: TRBJ2-7; V gene: TRBV5-6; CDR3 protein: CASSLSGLVPYEQYF
J gene: TRBJ2-1; V gene: TRBV30; CDR3 protein: CAWSGGLAGLNEQFF
J gene: TRBJ1-5; V gene: TRBV28; CDR3 protein: CASSLGRRGNQPQHF
J gene: TRBJ2-1; V gene: TRBV19; CDR3 protein: CASRDRAFNDEQFF
J gene: TRBJ1-2; V gene: TRBV6-5; CDR3 protein: CASSYGGASNYGYTF
J gene: TRBJ2-2; V gene: TRBV4-1; CDR3 protein: CASSRTVGELFF
J gene: TRBJ2-7; V gene: TRBV27; CDR3 protein: CASSPTRTRSYEQYF
J gene: TRBJ2-7; V gene: TRBV6-1; CDR3 protein: CASSTTPTGIYEQYF
J gene: TRBJ2-1; V gene: TRBV20-1; CDR3 protein: CSAAAVNEQFF
J gene: TRBJ2-3; V gene: TRBV25-1; CDR3 protein: CASSDRLAVITDTQYF
J gene: TRBJ2-3; V gene: TRBV7-2; CDR3 protein: CASSLAVGPDTQYF
J gene: .; V gene: TRBV5-4; CDR3 protein: CASSLAVLAGGQIYEQYF
J gene: TRBJ2-1; V gene: TRBV6-5; CDR3 protein: CASRTLSLNNEQFF
J gene: TRBJ2-7; V gene: TRBV5-1; CDR3 protein: CASSLAPGDRGYEQYF
J gene: TRBJ1-4; V gene: TRBV11-3; CDR3 protein: CASSLVGQTNEKLFF
J gene: TRBJ2-3; V gene: TRBV5-1; CDR3 protein: CASSLDASGGTDTQYF
J gene: TRBJ2-3; V gene: TRBV30; CDR3 protein: CAWGAGPRLADTQYF
J gene: TRBJ2-2; V gene: TRBV5-1; CDR3 protein: CASSLALWIGRNTGELFF
J gene: TRBJ2-1; V gene: TRBV28; CDR3 protein: CASSLAGGEQFF
J gene: TRBJ1-3; V gene: TRBV11-1; CDR3 protein: CASSLRKNSGNTIYF
J gene: TRBJ2-7; V gene: TRBV2; CDR3 protein: CASSELRQGTSYEQYF
J gene: TRBJ2-5; V gene: TRBV19; CDR3 protein: CATGQFQETQYF
J gene: TRBJ1-2; V gene: TRBV7-2; CDR3 protein: CASSGSVGFPDGYTF
J gene: TRBJ2-1; V gene: TRBV11-2; CDR3 protein: CASSSGLLLEQFF